This T cell receptor beta chain was identified in a study of response to subunit inactivated influenza vaccine. Whole-study results and caveats: There was a suggestion from the authors that each seasonal influenza vaccination recruits few new T cells.

Trimming cost V 6 bases and J 7 bases; bases outside gene matches: 11. CDR3 size: 16 residues. CDR1 is KGHSH and CDR2 is LQKENI in the germline V gene. Each CDR3 protein is one row after TCRdb ran MiXCR on the RT-PCR reads. The data show about 240,000 distinct CDR3 sequences, 9% to 15% seen once. Points on this clonotype: Its cognate antigen is unknown.

This sample comprised non-naive T cells sorted from PBMCs, obtained around 15 days before vaccination. The TCR comes from a man aged 50 to 60 who received an inactivated influenza vaccine. This chain links TRBV18 with TRBJ2-1; 11 nucleotides match TRBD2. The CDR3 nucleotides are TGTGCCAGCTCCCTTGGGACTAGCGGAGTCGGGAATGAGCAGTTCTTC. It yields the protein CASSLGTSGVGNEQFF.